These T cell receptor beta chains were read from a single sample in a study of cytomegalovirus exposure and HLA in healthy donors. TCRdb's table, derived via immunoSEQ multiplex PCR, lists solely in-frame clones and lacks some. The repertoire shows tens of thousands of clones; the top ten hold 1% to 1.5%. Specimen: PBMCs. The receptors originated from a man between 25 and 39 years old in good health and CMV-seronegative. CDR3s include the opening cysteine and the closing phenylalanine or tryptophan. The order of the fields is D gene, J gene, V gene, CDR3 protein, CDR3 DNA. D genes are given only for firm matches.

d_call: NA; j_call: TRBJ1-4; v_call: TRBV29-1; cdr3_aa: CSVEMRQRGEKLFF; cdr3_nt: TGCAGCGTTGAAATGAGGCAACGGGGTGAAAAACTGTTTTTT
d_call: NA; j_call: TRBJ1-2; v_call: TRBV5-6; cdr3_aa: CASSPTELYGYTF; cdr3_nt: TGTGCCAGCAGCCCCACAGAGCTCTATGGCTACACCTTC
d_call: NA; j_call: TRBJ1-1; v_call: TRBV19; cdr3_aa: CASSIFRANTEAFF; cdr3_nt: TGTGCCAGTAGTATTTTCAGGGCTAACACTGAAGCTTTCTTT
d_call: NA; j_call: TRBJ1-2; v_call: TRBV19; cdr3_aa: CASSIDGFRQDGYTF; cdr3_nt: TGTGCCAGTAGTATAGATGGGTTCCGACAGGATGGCTACACCTTC
d_call: NA; j_call: TRBJ1-2; v_call: TRBV7-2; cdr3_aa: CASSLVPQTGGYTF; cdr3_nt: TGTGCCAGCAGCTTAGTTCCTCAGACAGGAGGCTACACCTTC
d_call: NA; j_call: TRBJ2-7; v_call: TRBV19; cdr3_aa: CASTQSAGTIYEQYF; cdr3_nt: TGTGCCAGTACCCAATCGGCCGGGACAATTTACGAGCAGTACTTC
d_call: TRBD1; j_call: TRBJ1-1; v_call: TRBV6-1; cdr3_aa: CASSESVEGAWTEAFF; cdr3_nt: TGTGCCAGCAGTGAATCAGTAGAGGGGGCTTGGACTGAAGCTTTCTTT
d_call: NA; j_call: TRBJ1-1; v_call: TRBV19; cdr3_aa: CASRQGMGTEAFF; cdr3_nt: TGTGCCAGTAGACAGGGTATGGGCACTGAAGCTTTCTTT
d_call: TRBD1; j_call: TRBJ1-2; v_call: TRBV14; cdr3_aa: CASSQVGTAYGYTF; cdr3_nt: TGTGCCAGCAGCCAAGTAGGGACAGCCTATGGCTACACCTTC
d_call: TRBD2; j_call: TRBJ2-2; v_call: TRBV6-6; cdr3_aa: CASSYSSGGPSGELFF; cdr3_nt: TGTGCCAGCAGTTACTCGTCGGGAGGGCCGTCCGGGGAGCTGTTTTTT
d_call: NA; j_call: TRBJ1-2; v_call: TRBV4-1; cdr3_aa: CASSHLGRGTNYGYTF; cdr3_nt: TGCGCCAGCAGCCACCTTGGGAGGGGTACTAACTATGGCTACACCTTC
d_call: NA; j_call: TRBJ1-2; v_call: TRBV13; cdr3_aa: CASSVGGNYGYTF; cdr3_nt: TGTGCCAGCAGTGTGGGGGGTAACTATGGCTACACCTTC